A selection of T cell receptor beta chains follows, all from one sample in a study of T-cell reconstitution after alpha-beta-depleted transplantation in children. TCRdb reprocessed the PCR reads via MiXCR and lists one record per CDR3 protein. The repertoire includes about 340,000 distinct CDR3 sequences, around 15% of them detected once, and roughly 40% sits in the top ten. The material sequenced was PBMCs, mostly from graft donor cells, taken 360 days after TCRalphabeta/CD19-depleted stem cell transplant. All receptors come from a male patient aged 2 to 10 who had a stem cell transplant for acute lymphoblastic leukemia, so the T cells may come from the graft donor. Each CDR3 is given with its conserved first and last residue. Fields, in order: V gene, clone size, D gene, J gene, CDR3 protein, CDR3 DNA. A D gene is named only where the DNA matches it firmly. For some rows the clone size is stated as once, few or many, or as a class when expanded; others skip it.

TRBV20-1	-	-	TRBJ2-1	CSAPTVGSYNEQFF	TGCAGTGCCCCGACAGTCGGCTCCTACAATGAGCAGTTCTTC
TRBV5-4	few	-	TRBJ2-1	CASSLGGTGGDEQFF	TGTGCCAGCAGCTTGGGTGGGACTGGGGGCGATGAGCAGTTCTTC
TRBV4-2	few	-	TRBJ2-7	CASSQGAGDPYEQYF	TGTGCCAGCAGCCAAGGGGCAGGGGACCCCTACGAGCAGTACTTC
TRBV2	many	TRBD2	TRBJ2-3	CASRTGLAGDTQYF	TGTGCCAGCAGGACGGGACTAGCGGGAGATACGCAGTATTTT
TRBV28	few	-	TRBJ2-7	CASSFAGFDEQYF	TGTGCCAGCAGTTTCGCGGGGTTCGACGAGCAGTACTTC
TRBV4-2	many	-	TRBJ2-1	CASSQGGTRYNEQFF	TGTGCCAGCAGCCAAGGAGGGACCCGCTACAATGAGCAGTTCTTC
TRBV30	few	-	TRBJ2-3	CACNTDTQYF	TGTGCCTGTAATACAGATACGCAGTATTTT
TRBV7-9	-	-	TRBJ1-5	CASSLGTTQQHF	TGTGCCAGCAGCTTAGGCACCACCCAGCAGCATTTT
TRBV12-3/TRBV12-4	many	-	TRBJ2-3	CAVGGTDTQYF	TGTGCCGTGGGAGGCACAGATACGCAGTATTTT
TRBV4-1	many	-	TRBJ2-7	CASSQVFALTYEQYF	TGCGCCAGCAGCCAAGTATTTGCACTGACCTACGAGCAGTACTTC
TRBV7-9	-	-	TRBJ1-1	CASSFEGGRAFF	TGTGCCAGCAGCTTCGAGGGGGGCAGAGCTTTCTTT
TRBV4-1	few	-	TRBJ1-5	CASSQGPGSNQPQHF	TGCGCCAGCAGCCAAGGGCCGGGTAGCAATCAGCCCCAGCATTTT
TRBV9	-	-	TRBJ2-1	CASSVALLAPYNEQFF	TGTGCCAGCAGCGTAGCTCTGCTAGCTCCCTACAATGAGCAGTTCTTC
TRBV13	few	-	TRBJ1-1	CASSLAGVGTEAFF	TGTGCCAGCAGCCTGGCAGGGGTGGGGACTGAAGCTTTCTTT
TRBV27	-	-	TRBJ2-5	CASSHLPLPTKETQYF	TGTGCCAGCAGTCACTTACCCCTCCCAACGAAGGAGACCCAGTACTTC
TRBV12-3/TRBV12-4	-	-	TRBJ2-3	CASSLPTSTDTQYF	TGTGCCAGCAGCCTCCCGACTAGCACAGATACGCAGTATTTT
TRBV4-1	-	TRBD2	TRBJ2-2	CASLGTRSTGELFF	TGCGCCAGCCTTGGGACTAGGAGTACCGGGGAGCTGTTTTTT
TRBV12-3/TRBV12-4	few	-	TRBJ2-3	CASRAPLVGQYF	TGTGCCAGCAGAGCTCCGCTAGTTGGGCAGTATTTT
TRBV28	few	-	TRBJ1-1	CASSWAGLQNTEAFF	TGTGCCAGCAGTTGGGCAGGCCTACAGAACACTGAAGCTTTCTTT
TRBV5-1	-	TRBD1	TRBJ2-3	CASSLVPTTTGQSTDTQYF	TGCGCCAGCAGCTTGGTACCTACTACAACGGGACAGTCCACAGATACGCAGTATTTT
TRBV7-9	few	-	TRBJ2-5	CASSFRDSGYQETQYF	TGTGCCAGCAGCTTTCGCGATAGCGGTTACCAAGAGACCCAGTACTTC
TRBV11-2	-	TRBD1	TRBJ2-7	CASSLDGDASGTDSYEQYF	TGTGCCAGCAGCTTAGATGGAGATGCCTCCGGGACAGACAGTTACGAGCAGTACTTC
TRBV14	many	-	TRBJ2-3	CASSTGAPSTDTQYF	TGTGCCAGCAGTACCGGGGCCCCTAGCACAGATACGCAGTATTTT
TRBV20-1	many	TRBD2	TRBJ2-5	CSAPTSGPQETQYF	TGCAGTGCTCCAACTAGCGGGCCTCAAGAGACCCAGTACTTC
TRBV5-8	few	TRBD2	TRBJ2-3	CASSLGPGRGGDTQYF	TGTGCCAGCAGCTTGGGGCCCGGAAGGGGAGGGGATACGCAGTATTTT
TRBV28	few	-	TRBJ1-1	CASRTFADTEAFF	TGTGCCAGCCGAACATTTGCGGACACTGAAGCTTTCTTT
TRBV7-6	-	TRBD2	TRBJ2-7	CASSKGAGGFYEQYF	TGTGCCAGCAGCAAGGGAGCGGGAGGGTTTTACGAGCAGTACTTC
TRBV7-9	many	-	TRBJ1-1	CASSLGGWETEAFF	TGTGCCAGCAGCTTGGGGGGCTGGGAGACTGAAGCTTTCTTT
TRBV29-1	few	-	TRBJ2-2	CSVGRSTGELFF	TGCAGCGTGGGGAGGAGCACCGGGGAGCTGTTTTTT
TRBV4-3	few	-	TRBJ2-2	CASSQDPRGELFF	TGCGCCAGCAGCCAAGATCCGAGGGGGGAGCTGTTTTTT
TRBV5-1	-	TRBD2	TRBJ2-1	CASSLLAGAFNEQFF	TGCGCCAGCAGCTTGCTGGCGGGAGCATTCAATGAGCAGTTCTTC
TRBV11-1	-	-	TRBJ2-1	CASSSMTSLAEQFF	TGTGCCAGCAGCTCGATGACTAGTTTGGCTGAGCAGTTCTTC
TRBV14	few	-	TRBJ1-5	CASSQEGCKGDSPQHF	TGTGCCAGCAGCCAAGAGGGCTGTAAAGGGGACTCGCCCCAGCATTTT
TRBV27	few	-	TRBJ2-3	CASSGPSSDTDTQYF	TGTGCCAGCAGTGGACCTAGCAGCGACACAGATACGCAGTATTTT
TRBV10-3	few	TRBD2	TRBJ2-5	CAISNPGLAGVETQYF	TGTGCCATCAGTAACCCGGGACTAGCGGGAGTAGAGACCCAGTACTTC
TRBV11-2	few	TRBD2	TRBJ2-3	CASSSRTSGLNTDTQYF	TGTGCCAGCAGCTCTCGGACTAGCGGGCTTAACACAGATACGCAGTATTTT